This T cell receptor (beta chain) was recorded in a study of blood T cell repertoires in COVID-19. Whole-study context: There were acute and convalescent COVID-19 samples, and they came from the United States, Italy and Spain. The cDNA or gDNA used as material had been derived from T cells, B-cell-depleted T cells, or PBMCs.

Original processing methods: From reference gene primer amplification, estimates of nucleated cell counts were derived. Some clones are missing from TCRdb's copy, which holds only in-frame ones; the method was immunoSEQ multiplex PCR. V, J and clone size were drawn from that table, and D and trimming were deduced from the DNA. The sample includes 150,000 to 200,000 clones, around 90% seen only once; the top ten take 0.62%. A few counts support this clone. The CDR3 has 15 amino acids. Trimming left V 6 bases short and J 4 bases short, with 18 bases between. Germline assignment: CDR1 LNHDA and CDR2 SQIVND (reference sequence).

This sequence joins TRBV19 and TRBJ2-5; D is possibly TRBD2 (7 bases). The clonotype was recovered from a man aged 50-59 years with acute or convalescent COVID-19. Sequences were obtained from peripheral blood. The CDR3 DNA reads as TGTGCCAGTAGATCCTTCAGGGGCGGGGGAGAGACCCAGTACTTC. Its protein is CASRSFRGGGETQYF. Full variable domain (outside the CDR3, taken from reference TRBV19 and TRBJ2-5): DGGITQSPKYLFRKEGQNVTLSCEQNLNHDAMYWYRQDPGQGLRLIYYSQIVNDFQKGDIAEGYSVSREKKESFPLTVTSAQKNPTAFYLCASRSFRGGGETQYFGPGTRLLVL.